This TCR beta chain was captured by sequencing in a study of blood T cell repertoires in COVID-19. The V end was cut by 9 bases, the J end by 4 bases, with 21 bases between. In germline, CDR1 is SGHRS, CDR2 YFSETQ. The CDR3 consists of 15 residues. Assay: immunoSEQ multiplex PCR; the TCRdb copy retains only in-frame clones and omits some. The top ten clones hold 3.5% to 5% of a sample with about 140,000 clones, 75% to 85% of them seen once. This clone was found a few times. The V call is TRBV5-1, the J call TRBJ2-3, with a weak D call TRBD1 (5 bases). This receptor was taken from an elderly woman with acute or convalescent COVID-19. The sample was peripheral blood. The CDR3, as DNA: TGCGCCACTACCAAGGGGTCCCCAAGCGCAGATACGCAGTATTTT. Residues: CATTKGSPSADTQYF.